Listed below are T cell receptor beta chains from one sample, sequenced in a study of vaccination effects on CD4 cells after COVID-19. The protocol was immunoSEQ multiplex PCR, while the TCRdb copy is restricted to in-frame clones and leaves out a portion. Of 35,000 to 45,000 clones in the sample, roughly 73% are singletons; the top ten hold 30% to 40%. Their recognized antigens are unknown. The input for sequencing was CD4+ T cells from PBMCs cultured with a peptide pool, taken before COVID-19 vaccination. Receptors were obtained from a human donor who had a prior SARS-CoV-2 infection. Both conserved end residues are part of each CDR3.

v_gene: TRBV10-2
len: 16
CDR3aa: CASSGGQGSPTDTQYF

v_gene: TRBV9
len: 14
CDR3aa: CASSKTGVNEKLFF

v_gene: TRBV5-4
len: 14
CDR3aa: CASSTRTSSYEQYF

v_gene: TRBV6-5
len: 14
CDR3aa: CASSPDGWNEKLFF

v_gene: TRBV2
len: 13
CDR3aa: CASSDTGTYGYTF

v_gene: TRBV4-2
len: 16
CDR3aa: CASSQQWTSVGYEQYF

v_gene: TRBV7-3
len: 15
CDR3aa: CASSLTGTGRDGYTF

v_gene: TRBV18
len: 13
CDR3aa: CASSSSTAGVQFF

v_gene: TRBV24-1
len: 16
CDR3aa: CATSDPGLAGGGEQFF

v_gene: TRBV6-6
len: 15
CDR3aa: CASSYGGALGDTQYF

v_gene: TRBV3-1/TRBV3-2
len: 15
CDR3aa: CASSQGLAGAYEQYF

v_gene: TRBV7-9
len: 17
CDR3aa: CASSLDLIGGSGNTIYF

v_gene: TRBV3-1/TRBV3-2
len: 16
CDR3aa: CASDPGQGEGTGELFF

v_gene: TRBV7-6
len: 15
CDR3aa: CASSLTGSTNNEQFF

v_gene: TRBV4-3
len: 16
CDR3aa: CASSQAAGVPYNEQFF

v_gene: TRBV30
len: 14
CDR3aa: CAWRLAGGPRTQYF

v_gene: TRBV12-5
len: 14
CDR3aa: CASGIGDRDYEQYF

v_gene: TRBV5-4
len: 14
CDR3aa: CASSLVGPDGELFF

v_gene: TRBV12-3/TRBV12-4
len: 12
CDR3aa: CASNSGGDEQFF

v_gene: TRBV18
len: 15
CDR3aa: CASSPRGQGGHEQYF

v_gene: TRBV9
len: 13
CDR3aa: CASSTRGDSPLHF

v_gene: TRBV20-1
len: 11
CDR3aa: CSAIGLAEQYF

v_gene: TRBV2
len: 12
CDR3aa: CASSGWFGLLFF

v_gene: TRBV5-4
len: 12
CDR3aa: CASSFQNSPLHF

v_gene: TRBV19
len: 13
CDR3aa: CASSIHGDYGYTF

v_gene: TRBV6-5
len: 14
CDR3aa: CASSLPKSNQPQHF

v_gene: TRBV25-1
len: 13
CDR3aa: CASSDREGYEQYF

v_gene: TRBV5-1
len: 13
CDR3aa: CASSLEGSYGYTF

v_gene: TRBV7-9
len: 14
CDR3aa: CASSRGQGYYGYTF

v_gene: TRBV5-1
len: 15
CDR3aa: CASSLGGNAYNEQFF

v_gene: TRBV7-9
len: 15
CDR3aa: CASSPQGGTNEKLFF

v_gene: TRBV18
len: 18
CDR3aa: CASSPSTPRSGSPDTQYF

v_gene: TRBV11-2
len: 14
CDR3aa: CASSPGVLNYGYTF

v_gene: TRBV5-1
len: 15
CDR3aa: CASSLAPQGNTEAFF

v_gene: TRBV7-2
len: 18
CDR3aa: CASSPRGGLWDRSYEQYF

v_gene: TRBV6-5
len: 15
CDR3aa: CASTIRGQAPYGYTF

v_gene: TRBV6-2/TRBV6-3
len: 16
CDR3aa: CASSYSIGGNYNEQFF

v_gene: TRBV5-1
len: 12
CDR3aa: CASSPPGEGYTF

v_gene: TRBV4-3
len: 14
CDR3aa: CASSQRDSSYEQYF

v_gene: TRBV5-6
len: 12
CDR3aa: CASSSGQGLPLF

v_gene: TRBV20-1
len: 11
CDR3aa: CSAEGGILQYF

v_gene: TRBV3-1/TRBV3-2
len: 16
CDR3aa: CASSQWGTGGSYEQYF

v_gene: TRBV7-2
len: 16
CDR3aa: CASSLASQGGTGELFF